What follows are 5 T cell receptor beta chains derived from one specimen sequenced in a study of radiation and T cells in renal cell carcinoma. The sample's time point: blood 2 weeks post-SBRT. Specified treatment: 15 Gy SBRT to primary tumor, nephrectomy 4 weeks later. The protocol was immunoSEQ multiplex PCR, while the TCRdb copy is restricted to in-frame clones and leaves out a portion. Of around 75,000 clones in the sample, roughly 82% were seen once. This specimen consisted of blood, obtained from a patient whose treatment included radiotherapy and nephrectomy. These receptor sequences come from a man in his 60s with renal cell carcinoma.

V usage is TRBV7-3 and J usage is TRBJ1-1; TRBD1 matches at 9 bases. The CDR3 spans 13 residues. V gave up 4 bases and J gave up 6 bases; unmatched junction bases: 3. Germline V gene lookup returns CDR1 SGHTA and CDR2 FQGTGA. The CDR3 sequence is CASSWDRAAEAFF. As DNA, the CDR3 is TGTGCCAGCAGCTGGGACAGGGCGGCTGAAGCTTTCTTT.

The V call is TRBV13, the J call TRBJ2-5; 8 positions match TRBD2. Per the germline V gene, CDR1 is PRHDT and CDR2 is FYEKMQ (reference sequence). Trimming at V came to 6 bases and at J to 5 bases, leaving 14 bases not matched to a gene. The CDR3 contains 16 residues. CDR3 region: CASRPLRGGTGETQYF. CDR3 nucleotide sequence: TGTGCCAGCAGGCCCCTCCGGGGGGGAACGGGGGAGACCCAGTACTTC.

The chain recombines TRBV4-2 with TRBJ2-3, with 10 bases identical to TRBD2. The V segment lost 1 base and the J segment 8 bases; nucleotides outside the gene matches: 9. CDR1 and CDR2 (germline): LGHNA, YNFKEQ. CDR3 length equals 16 residues. CDR3 protein: CASSQVGTSESGTQYF. CDR3 DNA sequence: TGTGCCAGCAGCCAAGTGGGGACTAGCGAAAGTGGTACGCAGTATTTT.

The chain employs TRBV27 and TRBJ2-6; 8 bases agree with TRBD1. The CDR3 loop spans 15 amino acids. With 2 bases clipped from V and 12 bases from J, the junction kept 9 bases outside the gene matches. The germline gives CDR1 MNHEY, CDR2 SMNVEV (reference sequence). The chain's CDR3 is CASSLERLGTGVLTF. Written as DNA, the CDR3 is TGTGCCAGCAGTTTAGAGAGGCTGGGGACAGGCGTCCTGACTTTC.

The chain carries TRBV28 and TRBJ1-1, with TRBD1 matching 7 bases. With V trimmed by 5 bases and J by 11 bases, 14 bases remained unmatched. The CDR3 extends over 14 amino acids. Per the germline V gene, CDR1 is MDHEN and CDR2 is SYDVKM. The CDR3 loop reads CASSRADRVYSAFF. CDR3 DNA: TGTGCCAGCAGTAGGGCAGACAGGGTATACTCGGCTTTCTTT.